The clone carrying this TCR beta chain was counted a few times. The entry originates in a study of identical twins. Template switching, a step in the protocol, added a universal primer site, and cDNA carried unique molecular identifiers. TCRdb reprocessed the 5' RACE reads with MiXCR, giving one entry per CDR3 protein. The repertoire has about 530,000 distinct CDR3 sequences, around 15% of them found once; the top ten carry roughly 0.42%. This CDR3 spans 15 amino acids. Germline CDR1 and CDR2: LNHNV and YYDKDF (reference sequence). Trimming pared 6 bases from V and 0 bases from J, leaving 12 bases between. Separately, the same data were catalogued under a study of yellow fever vaccine responses in identical twins.

J is TRBJ2-1 and V is TRBV15, with a tentative D call TRBD2 (6 bases). The sample comprised CD4+ T cells sorted from blood. The sequence was collected from a woman under 30 in good health. CDR3 nucleotides: TGTGCCACCAGATCGGGAGACCGCTCCTACAATGAGCAGTTCTTC. Protein product: CATRSGDRSYNEQFF.